The 11 T cell receptor beta chains below all came from one sample that was sequenced in a study of cytomegalovirus exposure and HLA in healthy donors. Primers included in the PCR were 60 Vbeta and 13 Jbeta primers. The data were produced by immunoSEQ multiplex PCR, yet TCRdb's version contains in-frame clones alone and is incomplete. The sample holds 150,000 to 180,000 clones, roughly 74% seen once. The sequenced sample consisted of PBMCs. These receptor sequences come from a man between 18 and 29 years old in good health and CMV-seronegative.

The chain recombines TRBV19 with TRBJ2-1; possible D gene TRBD2, 7 bases. The V and J ends lost 6 bases and 9 bases respectively, with 15 bases between them. The CDR3 is 13 residues long. In germline, CDR1 is LNHDA, CDR2 SQIVND (reference sequence). The CDR3 nucleotides read TGTGCCAGTAGAACGGGGGGCCTTGGTGAGCAGTTCTTC. Translating gives CASRTGGLGEQFF.

This clone was detected only a few times. The rearrangement joins TRBV4-3 to TRBJ2-3; TRBD1 matches at 9 bases. The germline V gene has CDR1 LGHNA and CDR2 YSLEER. CDR3 size: 15 residues. J was trimmed by 2 bases and V by 1 base; bases with no gene match: 1. CDR3 nucleotides: TGCGCCAGCAGCCAAGGGACAGGGGACACAGATACGCAGTATTTT. Protein product: CASSQGTGDTDTQYF.

The V gene is TRBV7-3, the J gene TRBJ1-1; D possibly corresponds to TRBD1 (6 bases). The CDR3 length is 15 residues. Germline CDR1 and CDR2: SGHTA and FQGTGA. The V end lost 4 bases, the J end lost 5 bases, and 17 bases lay between the germline ends. As DNA, the CDR3 is TGTGCCAGCAGCTCCTCCAGGGGCAGAGTAACTGAAGCTTTCTTT. This sequence encodes CASSSSRGRVTEAFF.

V and J are TRBV11-3 and TRBJ2-1; 8 bases match TRBD1. The V gene's germline CDR1 is SGHNT and CDR2 YENEEA. The trim removed 0 bases at V and 3 bases at J, leaving 4 bases unmatched. The CDR3 runs to 16 residues. This chain's CDR3 is CASSLESTGGYNEQFF. The CDR3 nucleotides read TGTGCCAGCAGCTTAGAATCAACAGGGGGCTACAATGAGCAGTTCTTC. Complete variable domain (other parts from reference TRBV11-3 and TRBJ2-1): EAGVVQSPRYKIIEKKQPVAFWCNPISGHNTLYWYLQNLGQGPELLIRYENEEAVDDSQLPKDRFSAERLKGVDSTLKIQPAELGDSAVYLCASSLESTGGYNEQFFGPGTRLTVL.

This clone was observed once. The chain joins TRBV5-1 to TRBJ2-2; possible D gene TRBD2, 5 bases. The CDR3 is 13 residues long. V lost 0 bases, J lost 7 bases, and 7 bases lay in between. Germline V gene data show CDR1 as SGHRS and CDR2 as YFSETQ. CDR3 in amino acids: CASSLGERGELFF. The CDR3, as DNA: TGCGCCAGCAGCTTGGGGGAGCGCGGGGAGCTGTTTTTT.

This chain uses TRBV18 with TRBJ1-5; D gene ambiguous. The CDR3 consists of 14 residues. Germline CDR1 and CDR2: KGHSH and LQKENI. The V and J ends lost 2 bases and 3 bases respectively, with 8 bases between them. The DNA of the CDR3 is TGTGCCAGCTCACCAGTGGCAGACAATCAGCCCCAGCATTTT. It is translated as CASSPVADNQPQHF.

The chain links TRBV29-1 to TRBJ1-3; D is possibly TRBD1 (5 bases). This CDR3 has 15 amino acids. The V end lost 0 bases, the J end lost 5 bases, and 14 bases lay between the germline ends. The germline CDR1 and CDR2 sequences are SQVTM and ANQGSEA. CDR3 nucleotide sequence: TGCAGCGTTGAAGATCTCGGGGGGTTCCGAAACACCATATATTTT. As protein: CSVEDLGGFRNTIYF.

This sequence joins TRBV7-2 and TRBJ2-1; possible D gene TRBD1, 6 bases. V dropped 0 bases and J dropped 2 bases, with 11 bases sitting between them. Germline assignment: CDR1 SGHTA and CDR2 FQGNSA. The CDR3 length is 16 residues. The CDR3 region is CASSLARGIAYNEQFF. The CDR3 nucleotides read TGTGCCAGCAGCTTAGCGAGGGGGATCGCCTACAATGAGCAGTTCTTC. Full variable domain (rest looked up from reference TRBV7-2 and TRBJ2-1): GAGVSQSPSNKVTEKGKDVELRCDPISGHTALYWYRQSLGQGLEFLIYFQGNSAPDKSGLPSDRFSAERTGGSVSTLTIQRTQQEDSAVYLCASSLARGIAYNEQFFGPGTRLTVL.

This clone was seen only a few times. V is TRBV4-2 and J is TRBJ2-1, with a tentative D call TRBD1 (6 bases). This CDR3 comprises 16 residues. Per germline, CDR1 LGHNA and CDR2 YNFKEQ. Deletions cut 1 base from V and 8 bases from J, with 18 bases between. The CDR3 region is CASSQGAGTNDDEQFF. In DNA form, the CDR3 reads TGTGCCAGCAGCCAAGGCGCCGGGACAAATGACGATGAGCAGTTCTTC.

The rearrangement joins TRBV9 to TRBJ1-1, with 8 bases lining up with TRBD1. This CDR3 has 15 residues. From germline, CDR1 is SGDLS and CDR2 YYNGEE. V gave up 4 bases and J gave up 1 base; unmatched junction bases: 6. CDR3 DNA: TGTGCCAGCAGCCCAGGGGGACAGGAGAACACTGAAGCTTTCTTT. This codes for CASSPGGQENTEAFF. The entire variable domain, with the rest obtained from reference TRBV9 and TRBJ1-1, is as follows: DSGVTQTPKHLITATGQRVTLRCSPRSGDLSVYWYQQSLDQGLQFLIQYYNGEERAKGNILERFSAQQFPDLHSELNLSSLELGDSALYFCASSPGGQENTEAFFGQGTRLTVV.

This clone was recorded only once. The V and J genes are TRBV27 and TRBJ1-2, with a possible D match to TRBD1 (6 bases). CDR3 length: 14 amino acids. V lost 2 bases, J lost 5 bases, and 12 bases lay in between. CDR1 and CDR2 (germline): MNHEY, SMNVEV (reference sequence). The CDR3: CASSLGGQPYGYTF. The CDR3 DNA reads as TGTGCCAGCAGTTTAGGAGGACAGCCGTATGGCTACACCTTC.